The 24 T cell receptor beta chains listed next were all sequenced from one sample in a study of vaccination effects on CD4 cells after COVID-19. These receptors have no identified antigens. Libraries were prepared by immunoSEQ multiplex PCR; TCRdb keeps only in-frame clonotypes and omits some of them. The sample records about 34,000 clones, roughly 66% being singletons. Sequencing followed a ViraFEST assay step that expanded antigen-specific CD4+ T cells with viral peptide pools. Cells that had been cultured for 10 days were the source of isolated CD4+ T cells. This person caught SARS-CoV-2 sometime from March to December 2020, and PCR testing confirmed the infection. This material consisted of CD4+ T cells from PBMCs cultured with a peptide pool, taken before COVID-19 vaccination. Receptors were obtained from a human donor who had a prior SARS-CoV-2 infection.

There are a few counts of this clone. The rearrangement uses TRBV5-4 and TRBJ2-2; 9 bases agree with TRBD2. The germline V gene encodes CDR1 SGHNT and CDR2 YYREEE (reference sequence). The V segment lost 4 bases and the J segment 0 bases; nucleotides outside the gene matches: 4. The CDR3 loop spans 16 amino acids. The CDR3 sequence is CASSRTSAANTGELFF. The CDR3 nucleotides are TGTGCCAGCAGCAGGACTAGCGCGGCGAACACCGGGGAGCTGTTTTTT.

The V and J genes are TRBV5-1 and TRBJ1-5, with D hard to call. V lost 0 bases, J lost 5 bases, and 12 bases lay in between. Looked up from germline, CDR1 is SGHRS and CDR2 is YFSETQ. This CDR3 contains 15 residues. The CDR3, as DNA: TGCGCCAGCAGCTTGGATACGGGAGAGGATCAGCCCCAGCATTTT. Encoded protein: CASSLDTGEDQPQHF.

DNA for the CDR3: TGTGCCAGCAGCGGAGACCCCGCCGGGGGCCAGCCCCAGCATTTT. Protein product: CASSGDPAGGQPQHF. The chain employs TRBV9 and TRBJ1-5, with D maybe TRBD1 (6 bases). There are 15 residues in the CDR3. The V gene lost 3 bases and the J gene lost 7 bases, with 17 bases spanning the gap. Germline values: CDR1 SGDLS, CDR2 YYNGEE. Full variable domain (remainder filled in from reference TRBV9 and TRBJ1-5): DSGVTQTPKHLITATGQRVTLRCSPRSGDLSVYWYQQSLDQGLQFLIQYYNGEERAKGNILERFSAQQFPDLHSELNLSSLELGDSALYFCASSGDPAGGQPQHFGDGTRLSIL.

DNA for the CDR3: TGTGCCAGCAGCTTAGACAGGGCCCAGGCCGGCACTGAAGCTTTCTTT. This translates into CASSLDRAQAGTEAFF. This rearrangement joins TRBV7-8 to TRBJ1-1, with a tentative D call TRBD1 (6 bases). Germline V gene lookup returns CDR1 SGHVS and CDR2 FQNEAQ. This CDR3 is built from 16 residues. V gave up 1 base and J gave up 4 bases, with 16 bases separating them.

This rearrangement joins TRBV19 to TRBJ1-2; D uncertain. The germline V and J ends were trimmed by 8 bases and 0 bases, with 13 bases remaining between them. Germline values: CDR1 LNHDA, CDR2 SQIVND (reference sequence). This CDR3 spans 14 amino acids. Written as DNA, the CDR3 is TGTGCCAGTCAGAGCGGAAGGGCTAACTATGGCTACACCTTC. Its translation: CASQSGRANYGYTF.

V is TRBV4-3 and J is TRBJ2-5; perhaps TRBD2 as D (6 bases). The CDR3 runs to 17 residues. Germline V gene sequence: CDR1 LGHNA, CDR2 YSLEER. V shed 2 bases and J shed 5 bases, with 21 bases lying between them. The CDR3 DNA sequence: TGCGCCAGCAGCCAACAACGACTAGGACGTGGTTTTGAGACCCAGTACTTC. Translated, it gives CASSQQRLGRGFETQYF.

The V gene is TRBV12-3 or TRBV12-4, the J gene TRBJ2-5, with unresolved D. There are 13 residues in the CDR3. Trimming took off 1 base at V and 5 bases at J, with 8 bases between the two ends. As DNA, the CDR3 is TGTGCCAGCAGTTTAGTAACGCAGGAGACCCAGTACTTC. Residues: CASSLVTQETQYF.

The gene calls are TRBV6-2 or TRBV6-3 and TRBJ1-5; the D gene is possibly TRBD1 (6 bases). The CDR3 is 13 amino acids. Germline-derived CDR1 and CDR2 are MNHEY and SVGEGT. Deletions cut 3 bases from V and 5 bases from J, with 8 bases between. The CDR3 DNA follows: TGTGCCAGCAGTTATACAGGGCATCAGCCCCAGCATTTT. Translating it yields CASSYTGHQPQHF.

This clone was recorded once. This rearrangement joins TRBV2 to TRBJ2-1; D is ambiguous. This CDR3 contains 12 residues. The V gene lost 1 base and the J gene lost 7 bases, with 5 bases spanning the gap. The germline V gene has CDR1 SNHLY and CDR2 FYNNEI. The CDR3 spells CASSEVGNEQFF. The DNA of the CDR3 is TGTGCCAGCAGTGAAGTGGGGAATGAGCAGTTCTTC.

There are a few counts of this clone. The chain uses TRBV18 and TRBJ1-3, with D uncertain. The CDR3 loop spans 16 amino acids. V dropped 6 bases and J dropped 0 bases, with 15 bases sitting between them. The germline CDR1 and CDR2 sequences are KGHSH and LQKENI. The CDR3 DNA is TGTGCCAGCTCGACCAACAGAGTTCCCTCTGGAAACACCATATATTTT. Translation gives CASSTNRVPSGNTIYF.

The chain recombines TRBV20-1 with TRBJ2-1; 8 nucleotides line up with TRBD2. Germline CDR1 and CDR2: DFQATT and SNEGSKA (reference sequence). The CDR3 extends over 15 amino acids. The V segment lost 3 bases and the J segment 5 bases; nucleotides outside the gene matches: 9. CDR3 coding DNA: TGCAGTGCTAGTTGGATCGGGGGGGGTGACAATGAGCAGTTCTTC. Translating it yields CSASWIGGGDNEQFF.

The chain couples TRBV9 to TRBJ2-3; D is perhaps TRBD2 (6 bases). The V end lost 2 bases, the J end lost 2 bases, and 15 bases lay between the germline ends. The CDR3 totals 16 residues. Germline V gene data show CDR1 as SGDLS and CDR2 as YYNGEE. The CDR3 sequence is CASSVRGGTDTDTQYF. CDR3 sequence (DNA): TGTGCCAGCAGCGTCCGTGGCGGGACCGACACAGATACGCAGTATTTT.

The J gene is TRBJ2-2, the V gene TRBV11-3; D is ambiguous. The length of the CDR3 is 14 residues. Germline assignment: CDR1 SGHNT and CDR2 YENEEA. V lost 1 base and J lost 1, with 4 bases in between. The CDR3 loop is CASSLVRNTGELFF. CDR3 nucleotide sequence: TGTGCCAGCAGCTTAGTCAGGAACACCGGGGAGCTGTTTTTT.

The rearrangement uses TRBV27 and TRBJ1-5; the match to TRBD1 covers 10 bases. The J segment lost 11 bases and the V segment lost 5 bases, leaving 9 bases of the junction unmatched. The CDR3 has 14 residues. Per the germline V gene, CDR1 is MNHEY and CDR2 is SMNVEV (reference sequence). CDR3 DNA sequence: TGTGCCAGCAGTCTCGCGGGACAGGGGTCGGCCCAGCATTTT. Protein sequence: CASSLAGQGSAQHF.

About this clone: This is likely a read error, given that the CDR3 carries no conserved phenylalanine or tryptophan at its end. The limits of the CDR3 on the DNA are not certain, so only TCRdb's listed CDR3 is given. This chain joins TRBV7-2 and TRBJ2-3; the D segment call TRBD1 is taken from the table without a DNA check. The length of the CDR3 is 12 amino acids, counting both ends. Looked up from germline, CDR1 is SGHTA and CDR2 is FQGNSA. The CDR3 is CASSLVRQGLHL.

The chain links TRBV7-2 to TRBJ2-7; maybe TRBD1 (5 bases). Trimming left V 8 bases short and J 2 bases short, with 16 bases between. Germline V gene data show CDR1 as SGHTA and CDR2 as FQGNSA. This CDR3 region has 14 residues. Here the CDR3 reads CASGARQPPYEQYF. The DNA of the CDR3 is TGTGCCAGCGGAGCGAGACAGCCTCCCTACGAGCAGTACTTC.

The rearrangement uses TRBV19 and TRBJ1-1; tentatively, D is TRBD1 (6 bases). CDR1 and CDR2 (germline): LNHDA, SQIVND (reference sequence). The V end lost 8 bases, the J end lost 1 base, and 17 bases lay between the germline ends. The CDR3 totals 15 residues. CDR3 nucleotides: TGTGCCAGTTCGGGGGCGACTGCCAGGAACACTGAAGCTTTCTTT. Amino acids: CASSGATARNTEAFF.

As regards this clone: The same CDR3 arises from other DNA sequences in this sample as well. V is TRBV5-1 and J is TRBJ1-2; D not resolved. The CDR3 sequence is 12 residues long. The V gene lost 0 bases and the J gene lost 7 bases, with 7 bases spanning the gap. Germline V gene lookup returns CDR1 SGHRS and CDR2 YFSETQ. The DNA for the CDR3 is TGCGCCAGCAGCTTGGACGCTAGTGGCTACACCTTC. Protein: CASSLDASGYTF. The whole variable domain, filled in from reference TRBV5-1 and TRBJ1-2, reads KAGVTQTPRYLIKTRGQQVTLSCSPISGHRSVSWYQQTPGQGLQFLFEYFSETQRNKGNFPGRFSGRQFSNSRSEMNVSTLELGDSALYLCASSLDASGYTFGSGTRLTVV.

The rearrangement links TRBV30 to TRBJ1-4; D is possibly TRBD1 (6 bases). The CDR3 covers 13 residues. Germline loops: CDR1 GTSNPN, CDR2 SVGIG (reference sequence). The V end lost 2 bases, the J end lost 8 bases, and 12 bases lay between the germline ends. The CDR3 here is CAWSKQTGEKLFF. In DNA, the CDR3 is TGTGCCTGGAGTAAACAAACAGGGGAAAAACTGTTTTTT.

The table lists this clone with a few counts. The chain employs TRBV7-9 and TRBJ2-1; D is unclear. Germline CDR1 reads SEHNR; CDR2 reads FQNEAQ (reference sequence). The CDR3 loop spans 12 amino acids. Trimming shortened V by 5 bases and J by 5 bases, and 7 bases separated the two germline ends. In DNA form, the CDR3 reads TGTGCCAGCAGCCAACTTGACAATGAGCAGTTCTTC. Translated, it gives CASSQLDNEQFF.

The V and J genes are TRBV19 and TRBJ1-2, with D tentatively TRBD1 (6 bases). V was trimmed by 5 bases and J by 4 bases, leaving 20 bases between them. This CDR3 comprises 16 residues. Per germline, CDR1 LNHDA and CDR2 SQIVND (reference sequence). The CDR3 is CASSPAGQPDPYGYTF. DNA of the CDR3: TGTGCCAGTAGTCCCGCCGGACAGCCCGACCCCTATGGCTACACCTTC.

The table lists this clone with a few counts. V and J are TRBV4-1 and TRBJ2-1; a possible D gene is TRBD1 (6 bases). This CDR3 region has 16 residues. V lost 4 bases and J lost 1, with 14 bases in between. CDR1 is MGHRA, CDR2 YSYEKL, per germline. The CDR3 nucleotides read TGCGCCAGCAGCCGTTCACAGGGCGTATCCTACAATGAGCAGTTCTTC. It translates to CASSRSQGVSYNEQFF.

J is TRBJ2-7 and V is TRBV19, with 14 nucleotides matching TRBD2. This CDR3 has 16 residues. The V gene's germline CDR1 is LNHDA and CDR2 SQIVND (reference sequence). Trimming at V came to 5 bases and at J to 5 bases, leaving 8 bases not matched to a gene. The CDR3 nucleotides are TGTGCCAGTAGTCCGAGACTAGCGGGAGGGCCTCACGAGCAGTACTTC. As protein: CASSPRLAGGPHEQYF.

The J gene is TRBJ2-3, the V gene TRBV15; D gene ambiguous. This CDR3 comprises 15 residues. Trimming shortened V by 4 bases and J by 2 bases, and 13 bases separated the two germline ends. Germline V gene lookup returns CDR1 LNHNV and CDR2 YYDKDF (reference sequence). The CDR3 loop is CATSTFRTVTDTQYF. The DNA of the CDR3 is TGTGCCACCAGCACCTTCCGGACCGTCACAGATACGCAGTATTTT.